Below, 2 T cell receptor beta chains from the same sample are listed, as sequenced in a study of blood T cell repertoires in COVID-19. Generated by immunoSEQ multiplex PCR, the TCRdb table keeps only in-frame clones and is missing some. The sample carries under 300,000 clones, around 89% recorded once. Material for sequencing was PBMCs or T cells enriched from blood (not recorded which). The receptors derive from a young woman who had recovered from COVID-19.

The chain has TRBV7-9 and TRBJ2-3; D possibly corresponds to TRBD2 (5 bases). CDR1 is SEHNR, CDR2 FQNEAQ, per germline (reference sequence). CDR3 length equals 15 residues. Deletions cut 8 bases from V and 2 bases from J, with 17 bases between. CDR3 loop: CASPGGAADTDTQYF. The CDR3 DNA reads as TGTGCCAGCCCCGGAGGTGCGGCAGACACAGATACGCAGTATTTT. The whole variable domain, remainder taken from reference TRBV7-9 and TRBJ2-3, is DTGVSQNPRHKITKRGQNVTFRCDPISEHNRLYWYRQTLGQGPEFLTYFQNEAQLEKSRLLSDRFSAERPKGSFSTLEIQRTEQGDSAMYLCASPGGAADTDTQYFGPGTRLTVL.

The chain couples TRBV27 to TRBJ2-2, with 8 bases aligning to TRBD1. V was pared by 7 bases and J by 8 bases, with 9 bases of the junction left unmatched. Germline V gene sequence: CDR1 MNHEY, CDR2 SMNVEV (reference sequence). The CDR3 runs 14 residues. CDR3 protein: CASKFRGRSGELFF. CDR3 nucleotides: TGTGCCAGCAAGTTCAGGGGGCGGTCTGGGGAGCTGTTTTTT.